This T cell receptor beta chain comes out of a study of T cell responses to AZD1222 COVID-19 vaccine. Overall study results and limits: Following two doses of AZD1222, Spike-specific TCR breadth and depth rose.

As to this clone: Its antigen is undetermined.

The method was immunoSEQ multiplex PCR; TCRdb's version includes in-frame clones alone and lacks a portion of them. Of about 93,000 clones listed, nearly 90% are singletons. This CDR3 comprises 14 residues. The germline V gene encodes CDR1 SGHAT and CDR2 FQNNGV. V lost 0 bases to trimming and J lost 5 bases, with 9 bases between them. This sequence originates from an adult in good health. The specimen comprised peripheral blood, sampled on day 0 of MenACWY control vaccination. This chain links TRBV11-2 with TRBJ2-3, with D uncertain. CDR3 in amino acids: CASSLDLMGDTQYF. CDR3 DNA: TGTGCCAGCAGCTTAGATCTAATGGGAGATACGCAGTATTTT.